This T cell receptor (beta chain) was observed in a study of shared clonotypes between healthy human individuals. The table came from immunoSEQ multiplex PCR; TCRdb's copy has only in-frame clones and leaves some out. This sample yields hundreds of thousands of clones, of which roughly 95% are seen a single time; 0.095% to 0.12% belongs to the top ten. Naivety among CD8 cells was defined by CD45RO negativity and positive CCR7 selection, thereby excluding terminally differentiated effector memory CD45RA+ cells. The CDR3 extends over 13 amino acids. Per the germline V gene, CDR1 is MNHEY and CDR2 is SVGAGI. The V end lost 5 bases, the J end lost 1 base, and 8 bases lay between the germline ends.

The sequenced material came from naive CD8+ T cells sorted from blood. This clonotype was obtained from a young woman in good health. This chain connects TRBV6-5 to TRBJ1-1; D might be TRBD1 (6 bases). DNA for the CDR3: TGTGCCAGCAGTGCCAGGGGGAACACTGAAGCTTTCTTT. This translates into CASSARGNTEAFF.